This T cell receptor beta chain was documented in a study of T-cell reconstitution after alpha-beta-depleted transplantation in children. Unique molecular identifiers were incorporated when the TCRbeta library was constructed. One entry per CDR3 protein, called by TCRdb with MiXCR from the PCR reads. The profile shows around 78,000 distinct CDR3 sequences, 6% to 8% of them singletons. This CDR3 has 15 residues. The V and J ends lost 1 base and 1 base, in that order; junction bases with no gene match: 3. This material consisted of PBMCs from the stem cell graft donor, taken from the stem cell graft. The sequence was obtained from a human donor who donated a stem cell graft to a child with acute lymphoblastic leukemia. The V gene is TRBV12-3 or TRBV12-4, the J gene TRBJ1-2; 7 nucleotides align to TRBD1. The DNA of the CDR3 is TGTGCCAGCAGTTTAGAGGGACAGATTAACTATGGCTACACCTTC. Protein sequence: CASSLEGQINYGYTF.